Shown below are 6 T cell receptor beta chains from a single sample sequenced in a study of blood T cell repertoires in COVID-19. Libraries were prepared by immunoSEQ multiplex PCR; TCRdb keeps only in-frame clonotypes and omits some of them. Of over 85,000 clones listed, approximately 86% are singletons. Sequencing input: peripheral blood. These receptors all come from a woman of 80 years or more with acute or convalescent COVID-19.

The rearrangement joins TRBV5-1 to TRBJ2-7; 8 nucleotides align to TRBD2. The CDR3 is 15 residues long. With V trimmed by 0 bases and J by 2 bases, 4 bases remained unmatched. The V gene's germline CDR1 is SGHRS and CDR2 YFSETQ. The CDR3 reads CASSLAAGVTYEQYF. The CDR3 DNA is TGCGCCAGCAGCTTGGCAGCGGGGGTCACCTACGAGCAGTACTTC.

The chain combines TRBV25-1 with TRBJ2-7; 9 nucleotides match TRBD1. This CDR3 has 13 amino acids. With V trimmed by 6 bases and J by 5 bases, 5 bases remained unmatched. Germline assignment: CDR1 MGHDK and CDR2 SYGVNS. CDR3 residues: CASRQGARDEQYF. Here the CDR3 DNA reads TGTGCCAGCAGACAGGGGGCCAGGGACGAGCAGTACTTC.

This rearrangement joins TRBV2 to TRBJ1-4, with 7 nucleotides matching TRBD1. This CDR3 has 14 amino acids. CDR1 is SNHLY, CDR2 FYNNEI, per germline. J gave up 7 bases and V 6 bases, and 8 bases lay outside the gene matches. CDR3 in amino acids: CASSKGQVGEKLFF. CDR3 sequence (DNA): TGTGCCAGCAGCAAAGGACAGGTTGGTGAAAAACTGTTTTTT.

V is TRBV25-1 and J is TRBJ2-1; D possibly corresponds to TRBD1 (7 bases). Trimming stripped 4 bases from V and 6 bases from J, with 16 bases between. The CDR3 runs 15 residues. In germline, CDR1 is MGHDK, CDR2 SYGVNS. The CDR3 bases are TGTGCCAGCAGTGTTCCCTACAGGGGAGGCAATGAGCAGTTCTTC. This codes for CASSVPYRGGNEQFF.

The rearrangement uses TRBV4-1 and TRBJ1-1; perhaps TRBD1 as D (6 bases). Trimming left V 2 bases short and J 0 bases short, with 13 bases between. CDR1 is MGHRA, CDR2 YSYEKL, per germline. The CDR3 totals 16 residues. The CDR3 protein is CASSQPPGTLNTEAFF. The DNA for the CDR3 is TGCGCCAGCAGCCAACCCCCCGGGACACTGAACACTGAAGCTTTCTTT.

CDR3 sequence (DNA): TGTGCCAGCAGCTTAGAACTGAACTATGGCTACACCTTC. Its translation is CASSLELNYGYTF. The rearrangement uses TRBV7-9 and TRBJ1-2, with unresolved D. This CDR3 has 13 amino acids. The germline V and J ends were trimmed by 1 base and 2 bases, with 5 bases remaining between them. CDR1 SEHNR and CDR2 FQNEAQ come from the germline V gene (reference sequence).